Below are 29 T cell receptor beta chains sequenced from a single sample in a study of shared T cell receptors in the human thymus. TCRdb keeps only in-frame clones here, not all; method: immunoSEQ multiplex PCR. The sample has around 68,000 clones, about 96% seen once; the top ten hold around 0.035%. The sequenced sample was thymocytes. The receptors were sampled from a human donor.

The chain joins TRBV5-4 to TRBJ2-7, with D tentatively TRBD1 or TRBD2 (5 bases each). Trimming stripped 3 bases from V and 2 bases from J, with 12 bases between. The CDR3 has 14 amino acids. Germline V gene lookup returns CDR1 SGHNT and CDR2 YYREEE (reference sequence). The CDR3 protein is CASSSSGTTYEQYF. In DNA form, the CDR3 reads TGTGCCAGCAGCTCTTCCGGGACCACCTACGAGCAGTACTTC. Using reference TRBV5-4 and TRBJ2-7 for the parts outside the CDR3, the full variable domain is ETGVTQSPTHLIKTRGQQVTLRCSSQSGHNTVSWYQQALGQGPQFIFQYYREEENGRGNFPPRFSGLQFPNYSSELNVNALELDDSALYLCASSSSGTTYEQYFGPGTRLTVT.

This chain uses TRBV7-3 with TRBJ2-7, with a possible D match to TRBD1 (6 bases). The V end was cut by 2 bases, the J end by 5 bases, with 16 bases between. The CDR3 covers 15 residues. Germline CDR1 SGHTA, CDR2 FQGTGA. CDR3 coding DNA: TGTGCCAGCAGCTTAGGGCCAGGGGATAGCCACGAGCAGTACTTC. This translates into CASSLGPGDSHEQYF.

The CDR3 nucleotides read TGTGCCAGCAGCTCAACGCTGGCTAGCGGGGGGCCGACATCTGGGGCCAACGTCCTGACTTTC. Encoded protein: CASSSTLASGGPTSGANVLTF. The rearrangement joins TRBV7-3 to TRBJ2-6, with 11 bases identical to TRBD2. The CDR3 totals 21 residues. V shed 4 bases, J shed 1 base, and the junction held 15 bases outside the gene matches. Germline CDR1 SGHTA, CDR2 FQGTGA.

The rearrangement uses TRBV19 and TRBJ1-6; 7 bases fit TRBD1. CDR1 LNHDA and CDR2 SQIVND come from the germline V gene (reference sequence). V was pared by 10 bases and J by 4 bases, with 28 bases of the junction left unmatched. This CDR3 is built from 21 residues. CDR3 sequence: CATLPGQTTRSVDSYNSPLHF. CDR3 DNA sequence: TGTGCCACCCTACCGGGACAGACAACTCGAAGTGTCGATTCTTATAATTCACCCCTCCACTTT.

The CDR3 DNA sequence: TGTGCCAGCAGCTTAGAGGGGGGACGAGAGACCCAGTACTTC. Protein sequence: CASSLEGGRETQYF. The J gene is TRBJ2-5, the V gene TRBV7-2; D possibly matches TRBD1 or TRBD2 (6 bases each). CDR3 length: 14 amino acids. The germline V and J ends were trimmed by 1 base and 4 bases, with 10 bases remaining between them. Per the germline V gene, CDR1 is SGHTA and CDR2 is FQGNSA.

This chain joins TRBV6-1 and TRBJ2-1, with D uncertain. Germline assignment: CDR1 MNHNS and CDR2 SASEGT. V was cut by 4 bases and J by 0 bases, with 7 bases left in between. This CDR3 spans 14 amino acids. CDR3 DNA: TGTGCCAGCAGTGTAGAGGACTCCTACAATGAGCAGTTCTTC. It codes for CASSVEDSYNEQFF.

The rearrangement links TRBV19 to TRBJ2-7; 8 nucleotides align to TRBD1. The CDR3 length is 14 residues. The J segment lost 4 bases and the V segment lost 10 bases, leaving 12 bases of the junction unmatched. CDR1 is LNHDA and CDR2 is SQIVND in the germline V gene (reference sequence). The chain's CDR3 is CATSGTGGGYEQYF. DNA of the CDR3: TGTGCCACCTCTGGGACAGGAGGGGGTTACGAGCAGTACTTC.

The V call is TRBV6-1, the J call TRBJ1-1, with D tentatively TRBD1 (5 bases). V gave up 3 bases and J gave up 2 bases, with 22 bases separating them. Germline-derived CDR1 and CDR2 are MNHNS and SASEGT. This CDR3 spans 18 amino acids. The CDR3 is CASSEGTEDRSLNTEAFF. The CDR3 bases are TGTGCCAGCAGTGAGGGGACGGAGGACCGCTCATTAAACACTGAAGCTTTCTTT.

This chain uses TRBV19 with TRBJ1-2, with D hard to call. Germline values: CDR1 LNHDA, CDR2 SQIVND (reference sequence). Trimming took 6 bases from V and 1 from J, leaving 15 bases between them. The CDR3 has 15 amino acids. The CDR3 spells CASRKINRGNYGYTF. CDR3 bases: TGTGCCAGTAGAAAAATAAATCGGGGTAACTATGGCTACACCTTC.

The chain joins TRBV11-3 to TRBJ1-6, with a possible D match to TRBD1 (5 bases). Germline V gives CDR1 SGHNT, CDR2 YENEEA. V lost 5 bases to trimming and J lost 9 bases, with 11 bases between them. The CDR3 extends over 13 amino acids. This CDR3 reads CASSTGTGSPLHF. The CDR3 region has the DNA TGTGCCAGCAGCACCGGAACAGGTTCACCCCTCCACTTT.

CDR3 nucleotides: TGTGCCAGCAGTTGGCTTGGGACAGTCGGGGAGCAGTACTTC. It specifies CASSWLGTVGEQYF. The rearrangement joins TRBV27 to TRBJ2-7; 7 nucleotides agree with TRBD1. Germline V gene data show CDR1 as MNHEY and CDR2 as SMNVEV (reference sequence). The ends lost 4 bases at V and 7 bases at J; junction bases unmatched: 10. This CDR3 spans 14 amino acids.

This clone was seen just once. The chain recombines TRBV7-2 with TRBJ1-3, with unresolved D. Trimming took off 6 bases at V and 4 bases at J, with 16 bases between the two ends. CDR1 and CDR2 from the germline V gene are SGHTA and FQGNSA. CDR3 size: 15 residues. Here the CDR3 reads CASRIRGFYGNTIYF. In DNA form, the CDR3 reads TGTGCCAGCAGGATCCGTGGGTTTTACGGAAACACCATATATTTT.

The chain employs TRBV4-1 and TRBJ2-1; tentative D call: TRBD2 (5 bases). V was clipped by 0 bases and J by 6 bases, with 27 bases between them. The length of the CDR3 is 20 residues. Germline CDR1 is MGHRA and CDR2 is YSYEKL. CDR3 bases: TGCGCCAGCAGCCAAGATCTAACCCCCCCTACTAGTTCCATAGGCAATGAGCAGTTCTTC. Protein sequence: CASSQDLTPPTSSIGNEQFF.

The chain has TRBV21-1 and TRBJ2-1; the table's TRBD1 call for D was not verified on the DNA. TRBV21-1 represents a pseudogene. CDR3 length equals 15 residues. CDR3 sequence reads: CASVDSAFLGNEQFF. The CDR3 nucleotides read TGTGCCAGCGTAGACAGCGCCTTCTTGGGAAATGAGCAGTTCTTC.

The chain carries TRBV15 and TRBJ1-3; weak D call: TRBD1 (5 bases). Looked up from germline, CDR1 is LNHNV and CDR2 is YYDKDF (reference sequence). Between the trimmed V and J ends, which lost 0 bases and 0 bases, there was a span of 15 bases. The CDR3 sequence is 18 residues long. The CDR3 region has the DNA TGTGCCACCAGCAGAGATCTGGGGGAGATGGGCTCTGGAAACACCATATATTTT. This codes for CATSRDLGEMGSGNTIYF.

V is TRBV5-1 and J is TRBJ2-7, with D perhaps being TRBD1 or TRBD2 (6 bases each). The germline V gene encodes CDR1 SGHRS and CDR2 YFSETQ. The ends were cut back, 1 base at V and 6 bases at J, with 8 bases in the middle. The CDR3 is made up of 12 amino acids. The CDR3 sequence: CASSLSGAEQYF. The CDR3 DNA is TGCGCCAGCAGCTTGTCGGGGGCCGAGCAGTACTTC. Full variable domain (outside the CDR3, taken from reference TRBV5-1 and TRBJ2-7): KAGVTQTPRYLIKTRGQQVTLSCSPISGHRSVSWYQQTPGQGLQFLFEYFSETQRNKGNFPGRFSGRQFSNSRSEMNVSTLELGDSALYLCASSLSGAEQYFGPGTRLTVT.

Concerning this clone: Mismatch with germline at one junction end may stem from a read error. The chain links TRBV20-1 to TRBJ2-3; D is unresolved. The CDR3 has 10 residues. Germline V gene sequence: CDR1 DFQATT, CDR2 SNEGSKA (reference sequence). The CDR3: CSATPLTRYF. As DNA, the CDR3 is TGCAGTGCCACCCCCCTTACGCGGTATTTT.

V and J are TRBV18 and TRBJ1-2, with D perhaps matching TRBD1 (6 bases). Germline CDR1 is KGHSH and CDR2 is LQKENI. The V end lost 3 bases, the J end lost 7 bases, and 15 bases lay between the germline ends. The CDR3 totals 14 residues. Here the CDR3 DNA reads TGTGCCAGCTCACCTGAGAGGGGGTTTGGTGGCTACACCTTC. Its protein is CASSPERGFGGYTF.

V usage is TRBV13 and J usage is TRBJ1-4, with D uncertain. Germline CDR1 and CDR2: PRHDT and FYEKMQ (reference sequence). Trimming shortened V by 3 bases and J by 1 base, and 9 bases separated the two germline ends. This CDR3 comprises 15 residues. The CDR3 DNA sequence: TGTGCCAGCAGCTTGGGCCGGGAAACTAATGAAAAACTGTTTTTT. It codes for CASSLGRETNEKLFF.

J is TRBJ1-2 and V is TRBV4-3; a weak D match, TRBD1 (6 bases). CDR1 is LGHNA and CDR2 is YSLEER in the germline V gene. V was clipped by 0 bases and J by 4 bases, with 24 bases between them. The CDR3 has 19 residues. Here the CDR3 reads CASSQECVGATGSSYGYTF. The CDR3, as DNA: TGCGCCAGCAGCCAAGAGTGTGTGGGGGCGACAGGTTCGTCCTATGGCTACACCTTC.

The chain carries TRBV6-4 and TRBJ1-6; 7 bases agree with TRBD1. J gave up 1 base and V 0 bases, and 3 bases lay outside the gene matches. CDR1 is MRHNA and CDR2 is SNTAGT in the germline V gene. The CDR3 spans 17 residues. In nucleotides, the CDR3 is TGTGCCAGCAGTGACTCGAAACAGGGGTCCTATAATTCACCCCTCCACTTT. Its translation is CASSDSKQGSYNSPLHF.

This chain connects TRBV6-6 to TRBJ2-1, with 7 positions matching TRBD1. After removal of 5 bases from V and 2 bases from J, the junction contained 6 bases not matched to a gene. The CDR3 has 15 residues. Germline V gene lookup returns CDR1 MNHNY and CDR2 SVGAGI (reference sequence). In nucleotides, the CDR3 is TGTGCCAGCAGTAGTAACAGGGGACCCTACAATGAGCAGTTCTTC. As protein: CASSSNRGPYNEQFF.

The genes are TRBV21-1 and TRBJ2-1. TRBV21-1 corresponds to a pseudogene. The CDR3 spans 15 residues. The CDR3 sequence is CASTPAGQPYNEQFF. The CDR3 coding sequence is TGTGCCAGCACCCCAGCGGGACAGCCCTACAATGAGCAGTTCTTC.

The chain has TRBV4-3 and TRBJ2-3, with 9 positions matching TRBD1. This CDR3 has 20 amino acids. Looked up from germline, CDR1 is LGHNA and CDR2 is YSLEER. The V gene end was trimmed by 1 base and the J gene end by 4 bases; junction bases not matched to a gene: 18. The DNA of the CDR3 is TGCGCCAGCAGCCAAGTGGTCGGGGGCGGACAGGGGATTAATCCAGATACGCAGTATTTT. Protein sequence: CASSQVVGGGQGINPDTQYF.

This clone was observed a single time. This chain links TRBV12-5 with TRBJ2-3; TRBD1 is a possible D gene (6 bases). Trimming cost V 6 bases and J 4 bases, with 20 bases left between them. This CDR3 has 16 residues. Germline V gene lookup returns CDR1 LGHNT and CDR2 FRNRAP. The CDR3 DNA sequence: TGTGCTAGTGGACCTCGCAGGGGTTATCGGGCAGATACGCAGTATTTT. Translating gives CASGPRRGYRADTQYF.

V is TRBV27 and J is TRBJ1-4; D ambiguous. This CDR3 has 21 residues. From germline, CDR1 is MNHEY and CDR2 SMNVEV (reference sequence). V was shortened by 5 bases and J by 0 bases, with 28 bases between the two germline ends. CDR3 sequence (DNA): TGTGCCAGCAGTCCGACTAATACCCATGGGGTCCTCAGTGCAACTAATGAAAAACTGTTTTTT. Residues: CASSPTNTHGVLSATNEKLFF.

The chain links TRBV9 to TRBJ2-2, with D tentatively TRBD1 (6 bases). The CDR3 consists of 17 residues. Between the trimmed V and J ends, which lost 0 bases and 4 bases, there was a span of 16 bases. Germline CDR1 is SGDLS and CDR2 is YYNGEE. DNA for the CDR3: TGTGCCAGCAGCGTAGTGCTTCAGGGGCAGGGCACCGGGGAGCTGTTTTTT. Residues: CASSVVLQGQGTGELFF.

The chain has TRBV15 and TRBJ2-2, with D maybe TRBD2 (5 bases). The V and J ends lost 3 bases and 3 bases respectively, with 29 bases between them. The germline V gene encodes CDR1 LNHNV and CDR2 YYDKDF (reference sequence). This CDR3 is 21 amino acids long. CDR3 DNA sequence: TGTGCCACCAGCAGTTGGGGTGGGTGGCGGGTAGAGCACCGGGACACCGGGGAGCTGTTTTTT. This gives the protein CATSSWGGWRVEHRDTGELFF.

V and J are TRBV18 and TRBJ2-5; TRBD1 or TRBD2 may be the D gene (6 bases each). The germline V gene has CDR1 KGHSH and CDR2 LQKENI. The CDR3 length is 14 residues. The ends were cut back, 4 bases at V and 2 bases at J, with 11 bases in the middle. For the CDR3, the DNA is TGTGCCAGCTCACAGGGGGGCTCACAAGAGACCCAGTACTTC. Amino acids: CASSQGGSQETQYF.